The 17 T cell receptor beta chains listed next were all sequenced from one sample in a study of coeliac disease. Profiling relied on immunoSEQ multiplex PCR, and the TCRdb table lists in-frame clones only, not all of them. This table holds several thousand clones, 70% to 80% found once. Sequenced material: lamina propria lymphocytes from the gut. These receptors all stem from a young man with celiac disease.

This clone showed up just once. This rearrangement joins TRBV27 to TRBJ1-2, with a possible D match to TRBD1 (5 bases). Germline V CDR1 and CDR2: MNHEY, SMNVEV (reference sequence). The CDR3 is 16 residues long. Trimming shortened V by 4 bases and J by 6 bases, and 21 bases separated the two germline ends. CDR3 DNA: TGTGCCAGCAGTTCAAGTTTCAGGACAAAATTCCATGGCTACACCTTC. Translating gives CASSSSFRTKFHGYTF.

As regards this clone: One end of the junction varies from germline; a read error may be responsible. Distinct nucleotide sequences in the sample also encode this CDR3. This chain links TRBV29-1 with TRBJ1-2; 10 bases map to TRBD1. CDR1 and CDR2 (germline): SQVTM, ANQGSEA. The CDR3 is made up of 12 amino acids. This chain's CDR3 is CSVGTGVFGYTF. The DNA of the CDR3 is TGCAGCGTCGGGACAGGGGTCTTCGGCTACACTTTC.

CDR3: CASSRRSPSGELFF. CDR3 bases: TGTGCCAGCTCACGTCGTTCACCCAGCGGGGAGCTGTTTTTT. This chain connects TRBV18 to TRBJ2-2, with D hard to call. The ends were cut back, 4 bases at V and 7 bases at J, with 13 bases in the middle. Germline V gene data show CDR1 as KGHSH and CDR2 as LQKENI. CDR3 length: 14 amino acids.

This chain links TRBV2 with TRBJ2-2, with a tentative D call TRBD2 (6 bases). Germline V CDR1 and CDR2: SNHLY, FYNNEI. The CDR3 has 15 residues. Trimming took off 2 bases at V and 1 base at J, with 8 bases between the two ends. CDR3 DNA: TGTGCCAGCAGTGAACTCGGGGGGAACACCGGGGAGCTGTTTTTT. This translates into CASSELGGNTGELFF.

The chain couples TRBV11-2 to TRBJ1-6, with D perhaps matching TRBD1 (6 bases). V shed 4 bases and J shed 6 bases, with 13 bases lying between them. CDR3 size: 15 residues. The germline V gene has CDR1 SGHAT and CDR2 FQNNGV. CDR3 nucleotides: TGTGCCAGCAGCTCATGGACAGAACCTAATTCACCCCTCCACTTT. This gives the protein CASSSWTEPNSPLHF.

The chain couples TRBV4-3 to TRBJ2-2, with D perhaps TRBD1 (6 bases). V lost 4 bases to trimming and J lost 1 base, with 16 bases between them. The CDR3 has 17 residues. Germline V CDR1 and CDR2: LGHNA, YSLEER. The CDR3 DNA is TGCGCCAGCAGCCTATACCAGGGGTCGCGGAACACCGGGGAGCTGTTTTTT. Amino acid sequence: CASSLYQGSRNTGELFF.

This clone was counted a few times. V is TRBV2 and J is TRBJ2-7; 7 bases fit TRBD2. V gave up 9 bases and J gave up 3 bases; unmatched junction bases: 5. CDR1 and CDR2 from the germline V gene are SNHLY and FYNNEI. This CDR3 is 12 amino acids long. CDR3 bases: TGTGCCAGTTCAGCGGGGATCTACGAGCAGTACTTC. This encodes CASSAGIYEQYF. The whole variable domain, filled in from reference TRBV2 and TRBJ2-7, reads EPEVTQTPSHQVTQMGQEVILRCVPISNHLYFYWYRQILGQKVEFLVSFYNNEISEKSEIFDDQFSVERPDGSNFTLKIRSTKLEDSAMYFCASSAGIYEQYFGPGTRLTVT.

V and J are TRBV27 and TRBJ1-4, with 7 nucleotides matching TRBD1. This CDR3 has 13 residues. The V gene end was trimmed by 3 bases and the J gene end by 8 bases; junction bases not matched to a gene: 3. Germline CDR1 reads MNHEY; CDR2 reads SMNVEV (reference sequence). The CDR3 loop is CASSFKQGEKLFF. The DNA for the CDR3 is TGTGCCAGCAGTTTTAAACAGGGGGAAAAACTGTTTTTT.

The gene calls are TRBV9 and TRBJ2-7; tentative D call: TRBD2 (6 bases). CDR3 size: 16 residues. V lost 0 bases and J lost 0, with 13 bases in between. Germline assignment: CDR1 SGDLS and CDR2 YYNGEE. CDR3 protein: CASSVGEVWGSYEQYF. CDR3 bases: TGTGCCAGCAGCGTAGGGGAGGTATGGGGCTCCTACGAGCAGTACTTC. The variable domain in full, completed from reference TRBV9 and TRBJ2-7, reads DSGVTQTPKHLITATGQRVTLRCSPRSGDLSVYWYQQSLDQGLQFLIQYYNGEERAKGNILERFSAQQFPDLHSELNLSSLELGDSALYFCASSVGEVWGSYEQYFGPGTRLTVT.

This clone occurred a few times. CDR3 coding DNA: TGTGCCTGGAGTGCCCTAGCGGGAGGGGTCAATGAGCAGTTCTTC. Its translation is CAWSALAGGVNEQFF. The chain combines TRBV30 with TRBJ2-1; 12 nucleotides agree with TRBD2. The CDR3 spans 15 residues. Germline V gene lookup returns CDR1 GTSNPN and CDR2 SVGIG (reference sequence). V trimming: 1 base; J trimming: 6 bases; junction bases outside the gene matches: 4. The variable domain in full, completed from reference TRBV30 and TRBJ2-1, reads SQTIHQWPATLVQPVGSPLSLECTVEGTSNPNLYWYRQAAGRGLQLLFYSVGIGQISSEVPQNLSASRPQDRQFILSSKKLLLSDSGFYLCAWSALAGGVNEQFFGPGTRLTVL.

This clone has only a few counts. The J gene is TRBJ2-7, the V gene TRBV6-5, with 9 bases that match TRBD1. CDR1 MNHEY and CDR2 SVGAGI come from the germline V gene. V trimming: 2 bases; J trimming: 4 bases; junction bases outside the gene matches: 6. This CDR3 region has 15 residues. CDR3 region: CASSYRRTGEYEQYF. The CDR3 DNA reads TGTGCCAGCAGTTACAGGAGGACAGGGGAGTACGAGCAGTACTTC.

This clone was counted between two and nine times. The V and J genes are TRBV5-6 and TRBJ2-5; 9 bases line up with TRBD1. Germline CDR1 is SGHDT and CDR2 is YYEEEE. The CDR3 is made up of 16 amino acids. The junction had 11 bases not matched to a gene; V was cut back by 4 bases and J by 4 bases. The CDR3 loop reads CASSAPSGQGGETQYF. The DNA for the CDR3 is TGTGCCAGCAGCGCGCCATCGGGACAGGGAGGAGAGACCCAGTACTTC. Full variable domain (remainder filled in from reference TRBV5-6 and TRBJ2-5): DAGVTQSPTHLIKTRGQQVTLRCSPKSGHDTVSWYQQALGQGPQFIFQYYEEEERQRGNFPDRFSGHQFPNYSSELNVNALLLGDSALYLCASSAPSGQGGETQYFGPGTRLLVL.

The chain links TRBV5-5 to TRBJ2-3, with D perhaps matching TRBD2 (6 bases). The CDR3 totals 16 residues. Germline V gives CDR1 SGHKS, CDR2 YYEKEE (reference sequence). V was pared by 1 base and J by 3 bases, with 15 bases between. CDR3 DNA: TGTGCCAGCAGCTTGATACGGGAGAGGGGAACAGATACGCAGTATTTT. Translating it yields CASSLIRERGTDTQYF.

This clone appeared a few times. This sequence joins TRBV5-6 and TRBJ2-2; 10 bases align to TRBD2. CDR1 and CDR2 (germline): SGHDT, YYEEEE. Trimming took 0 bases from V and 4 from J; bases not matched to a gene: 3. This CDR3 is built from 16 residues. The chain's CDR3 is CASSLVAGGITGELFF. The DNA for the CDR3 is TGTGCCAGCAGCTTGGTAGCGGGGGGCATCACCGGGGAGCTGTTTTTT.

The gene calls are TRBV9 and TRBJ2-7; the D gene is possibly TRBD1 (6 bases). V dropped 4 bases and J dropped 3 bases, with 14 bases sitting between them. The CDR3 totals 14 residues. Germline V gene data show CDR1 as SGDLS and CDR2 as YYNGEE. In DNA form, the CDR3 reads TGTGCCAGCAGCCCCCGACAGGACCTCTACGAGCAGTACTTC. Protein sequence: CASSPRQDLYEQYF.

The chain employs TRBV30 and TRBJ1-6; 9 positions agree with TRBD1. The germline V gene encodes CDR1 GTSNPN and CDR2 SVGIG (reference sequence). CDR3 size: 15 residues. J lost 7 bases, V lost 4 bases, and 8 bases had no gene match. The CDR3, as DNA: TGTGCCTGGATCGGCGGGGGACAGGGAAATTCACCCCTCCACTTT. This translates into CAWIGGGQGNSPLHF. Variable domain in full (rest from reference TRBV30 and TRBJ1-6): SQTIHQWPATLVQPVGSPLSLECTVEGTSNPNLYWYRQAAGRGLQLLFYSVGIGQISSEVPQNLSASRPQDRQFILSSKKLLLSDSGFYLCAWIGGGQGNSPLHFGNGTRLTVT.

This chain joins TRBV27 and TRBJ1-2, with D unresolved. CDR1 and CDR2 (germline): MNHEY, SMNVEV (reference sequence). The CDR3 has 12 amino acids. V was shortened by 3 bases and J by 4 bases, with 6 bases between the two germline ends. The CDR3 region has the DNA TGTGCCAGCAGTTTTTCGGGCTATGGCTACACCTTC. This gives the protein CASSFSGYGYTF.